Below are 5 T cell receptor beta chains sequenced from a single sample in a study of response to subunit inactivated influenza vaccine. A single record per CDR3 protein comes from TCRdb applying MiXCR to the RT-PCR reads. The repertoire holds 550,000 to 600,000 distinct CDR3 sequences, with about an eighth as singletons. Here the sequenced sample was PBMCs from blood, taken on the day of vaccination. These receptors originate from a man in his fifties who received an inactivated influenza vaccine.

V is TRBV12-3 or TRBV12-4 and J is TRBJ2-2; TRBD1 matches at 7 bases. With 7 bases clipped from V and 4 bases from J, the junction kept 6 bases outside the gene matches. The CDR3 length is 14 residues. The CDR3 here is CASTQGVLTGELFF. In DNA form, the CDR3 reads TGTGCCAGCACCCAGGGGGTCCTCACCGGGGAGCTGTTTTTT.

The chain is built from TRBV19 and TRBJ2-1; TRBD2 matches at 10 bases. Germline values: CDR1 LNHDA, CDR2 SQIVND (reference sequence). This CDR3 comprises 20 residues. Trimming cost V 0 bases and J 0 bases; bases outside gene matches: 11. CDR3 region: CASSIEGRLAGGISYNEQFF. The CDR3 region has the DNA TGTGCCAGTAGTATAGAGGGGAGACTAGCGGGTGGTATCTCCTACAATGAGCAGTTCTTC.

This clonotype came up a few times. The chain carries TRBV10-3 and TRBJ2-3; 8 positions match TRBD1. Germline V lookup: CDR1 ENHRY, CDR2 SYGVKD. The CDR3 is 13 amino acids. V shed 6 bases, J shed 6 bases, and the junction held 5 bases outside the gene matches. In DNA form, the CDR3 reads TGTGCCATCAGGGGGACAGGAGGGGATACGCAGTATTTT. Translation gives CAIRGTGGDTQYF.

Concerning this clonotype itself: Compared with germline, one end of the junction differs, possibly owing to a read error. The gene calls are TRBV12-3 or TRBV12-4 and TRBJ2-3; TRBD2 matches at 16 bases. This CDR3 region has 19 residues. This CDR3 reads CARSFPSGLAGGPPDTQYF. Here the CDR3 DNA reads TGTGCCCGCAGTTTCCCTTCGGGACTAGCGGGGGGGCCGCCAGATACGCAGTATTTT.

This clonotype showed up many times. This sequence joins TRBV20-1 and TRBJ2-1; D unclear. The germline V gene has CDR1 DFQATT and CDR2 SNEGSKA (reference sequence). V lost 3 bases to trimming and J lost 10 bases, with 16 bases between them. The CDR3 contains 13 residues. CDR3 sequence reads: CSARAHVQREQFF. The CDR3 DNA is TGCAGTGCTAGGGCGCACGTTCAGAGGGAGCAGTTCTTC.